Given below is one T cell receptor beta chain in context. The target antigen is unknown. Amplification used 60 Vbeta primers and 13 Jbeta primers. TCRdb keeps only in-frame clones here, not all; method: immunoSEQ multiplex PCR. The sample carries roughly 98,000 clones, over 60% recorded once. This sample is drawn from a study of cytomegalovirus exposure and HLA in healthy donors. Findings of the study overall: Trimming of TCR beta V- and J-genes showed a link, identified in a later analysis, to a missense DCLRE1C variant. Among immune exposure information, only CMV serostatus was available.

The sequencing input was PBMCs. The sequence derives from a female donor in good health and CMV-seronegative.

The CDR3 bases are TGTGCCAGCAGCCAGAGCTCCTATAATTCACCCCTCCACTTT. Amino acid sequence: CASSQSSYNSPLHF. The genes are TRBV14 and TRBJ1-6, with D uncertain. Per the germline V gene, CDR1 is SGHDN and CDR2 is FVKESK. The CDR3 has 14 amino acids. V lost 3 bases and J 0 bases, leaving 3 bases between the germline ends.